These T cell receptor beta chains were read from a single sample in a study of blood T cells in healthy people across ages. TCRdb independently ran MiXCR on the 5' RACE reads; one entry per CDR3 protein. Of roughly 1,500,000 distinct CDR3 sequences in the sample, around 42% were seen once. The material sequenced was blood. These receptors all stem from a woman under 30 in good health. Both conserved end residues are part of each CDR3. The D gene is left open where the match is weak. Size is omitted from some rows. Given values are once, few, many or a class for expanded clones.

v_gene	abundance	j_gene	d_gene	CDR3aa	CDR3nt
TRBV12-3/TRBV12-4	few	TRBJ2-1	TRBD2	CASSLRRAGDNEQFF	TGTGCCAGCAGTTTAAGACGAGCGGGAGACAATGAGCAGTTCTTC
TRBV5-1	-	TRBJ2-7	TRBD1	CASSPLQGANPYEQYF	TGCGCCAGCAGCCCGTTACAGGGGGCGAATCCTTACGAGCAGTACTTC
TRBV7-9	-	TRBJ2-5	-	CASSLSSWETQYF	TGTGCCAGCAGCTTATCGTCTTGGGAGACCCAGTACTTC
TRBV7-2	-	TRBJ2-7	TRBD2	CASSLVRGSYEQYF	TGTGCCAGCAGCTTAGTGCGGGGGTCCTACGAGCAGTACTTC
TRBV24-1	-	TRBJ1-4	-	CATSDFDSLNEKLFF	TGTGCCACCAGTGATTTCGACAGCCTTAATGAAAAACTGTTTTTT
TRBV6-6	-	TRBJ1-2	-	CASRQDGAYGYTF	TGTGCCAGCAGACAGGACGGGGCCTATGGCTACACCTTC
TRBV7-2	-	TRBJ2-3	-	CASSLVDQGGTQYF	TGTGCCAGCAGCTTAGTCGACCAAGGGGGTACGCAGTATTTT
TRBV5-1	-	TRBJ2-1	-	CASSLVPRGASNEQFF	TGCGCCAGCAGCTTGGTCCCCCGGGGGGCGTCCAATGAGCAGTTCTTC
TRBV11-2	-	TRBJ2-7	TRBD2	CASSLAASGIVYEQYF	TGTGCCAGCAGCTTAGCGGCTAGCGGGATAGTCTACGAGCAGTACTTC
TRBV20-1	-	TRBJ2-5	TRBD1	CSARGQGVSETQYF	TGCAGTGCTAGGGGACAGGGGGTATCAGAGACCCAGTACTTC
TRBV15	-	TRBJ2-1	TRBD2	CATSRDRAGGFNEQFF	TGTGCCACCAGCAGAGATCGAGCGGGGGGGTTTAATGAGCAGTTCTTC
TRBV7-2	-	TRBJ2-5	TRBD2	CASSSSLAAWETQYF	TGTGCCAGCAGCTCCTCACTAGCGGCCTGGGAGACCCAGTACTTC
TRBV25-1	-	TRBJ2-3	TRBD2	CASSEPIRTSGNTQYF	TGTGCCAGTAGTGAACCAATCAGGACTAGCGGGAATACGCAGTATTTT
TRBV20-1	-	TRBJ1-5	TRBD1	CSARGRGQGDQPQHF	TGCAGTGCCCGGGGCCGGGGACAGGGCGATCAGCCCCAGCATTTT
TRBV5-1	-	TRBJ2-7	-	CASSPGKADPYEQYF	TGCGCCAGCAGTCCCGGGAAGGCTGACCCCTACGAGCAGTACTTC
TRBV29-1	-	TRBJ2-2	TRBD1	CIGTGANTGELFF	TGCATTGGGACAGGGGCGAACACCGGGGAGCTGTTTTTT
TRBV5-1	few	TRBJ1-6	TRBD1	CASSSGTGEKNSPLHF	TGCGCCAGCAGCTCCGGTACAGGGGAAAAGAATTCACCCCTCCACTTT
TRBV12-3/TRBV12-4	-	TRBJ1-5	-	CASSLKQDQPQHF	TGTGCCAGCAGTTTAAAACAGGATCAGCCCCAGCATTTT
TRBV7-3	-	TRBJ2-1	-	CASSITRGNIGVEQFF	TGTGCCAGCAGCATTACAAGGGGAAACATTGGGGTTGAGCAGTTCTTC
TRBV6-6	few	TRBJ2-1	-	CASGVDRSINEQFF	TGTGCCAGCGGGGTGGACAGATCAATCAATGAGCAGTTCTTC
TRBV29-1	-	TRBJ2-7	-	CSVGDGYF	TGCAGCGTTGGGGACGGGTACTTC
TRBV10-3	-	TRBJ2-7	-	CAISGDGYEQYF	TGTGCCATCAGTGGGGACGGATACGAGCAGTACTTC
TRBV2	-	TRBJ2-3	-	CASSEYDSVADTQYF	TGTGCCAGCAGTGAGTACGACAGTGTCGCAGATACGCAGTATTTT
TRBV12-3/TRBV12-4	-	TRBJ1-2	-	CASSLEGIGCTF	TGTGCCAGCAGTTTAGAGGGTATTGGCTGCACCTTC
TRBV11-2	-	TRBJ2-3	TRBD2	CASSLYPSGLSTDTQYF	TGTGCCAGCAGCTTATATCCTAGCGGCCTGAGCACAGATACGCAGTATTTT
TRBV6-6	-	TRBJ2-2	-	CASSYSLLGTNTGELFF	TGTGCCAGCAGTTACTCTTTGTTGGGAACGAACACCGGGGAGCTGTTTTTT
TRBV13	-	TRBJ2-3	-	CASSTRGNTDTQYF	TGTGCCAGCAGTACCCGAGGTAACACAGATACGCAGTATTTT
TRBV6-5	few	TRBJ2-3	-	CASSSWGTGSYF	-
TRBV28	few	TRBJ2-3	-	CASTLLLGYPPSTDTQYF	TGTGCCAGCACCCTACTCCTGGGGTACCCACCCTCCACAGATACGCAGTATTTT
TRBV18	-	TRBJ2-5	TRBD1	CASSPPQGTGETQYF	TGTGCCAGCTCACCGCCACAGGGGACCGGGGAGACCCAGTACTTC
TRBV7-3	-	TRBJ2-6	TRBD1	CASSAGNTGAGANVLTF	TGTGCCAGCAGCGCCGGTAATACAGGGGCTGGGGCCAACGTCCTGACTTTC
TRBV6-5	few	TRBJ1-6	-	CASSYSVRENSPLHF	TGTGCCAGCAGTTACAGTGTCAGGGAGAATTCACCCCTCCACTTT
TRBV27	few	TRBJ1-1	-	CASSLEGANTEAFF	TGTGCCAGCAGCTTAGAAGGGGCGAACACTGAAGCTTTCTTT
TRBV3-1	few	TRBJ2-7	-	CASSQDRKYEQYF	TGTGCCAGCAGCCAAGATCGGAAATACGAGCAGTACTTC
TRBV20-1	-	TRBJ2-7	-	CSAPLGRIFSYEQYF	TGCAGTGCCCCCCTTGGGCGCATATTCTCCTACGAGCAGTACTTC
TRBV12-3/TRBV12-4	-	TRBJ1-2	-	CASSLSLQGLYYGYTF	TGTGCCAGCAGCCTCTCGCTACAGGGATTGTACTATGGCTACACCTTC
TRBV7-6	-	TRBJ2-1	-	CASGRLITNNEQFF	TGTGCCAGCGGGCGGCTAATAACCAACAATGAGCAGTTCTTC
TRBV6-5	-	TRBJ1-2	-	CASSYSNSRVNYGYTF	TGTGCCAGCAGTTACTCGAATAGTCGGGTTAACTATGGCTACACCTTC